This T cell receptor (beta chain) was sequenced in a study of shared clonotypes between healthy human individuals. Study-level findings and limits: It was anticipated that sequencing depth would influence how many clonotypes donors shared.

Here immunoSEQ multiplex PCR was the method, and the copy in TCRdb shows in-frame clones only, minus some. The data show 2 million to 2.5 million clones, about 94% seen once. The sample holds a few counts of this clone. Its antigen is unidentified. CDR1 is SEHNR, CDR2 FQNEAQ, per germline (reference sequence). Trimming left V 0 bases short and J 7 bases short, with 12 bases between. The CDR3 runs 14 residues. This clonotype was sampled from a man aged 18 to 30 in good health. The chain uses TRBV7-9 and TRBJ1-2, with D perhaps matching TRBD1 (5 bases). The material sequenced was naive CD4+ T cells sorted from blood. As for subset: CD45RA+ positively selected. In DNA form, the CDR3 reads TGTGCCAGCAGCTTAGCCGGCAGGGAGCTTGGCTACACCTTC. Encoded protein: CASSLAGRELGYTF.